This TCR beta chain was obtained from a study of radiation and T cells in renal cell carcinoma (dated by TCRdb to 2020 to 2021). For the study in its entirety: The samples were drawn from a clinical trial, where primary renal cell carcinomas were treated with 15 Gy of stereotactic body radiation therapy and then removed by nephrectomy 4 weeks afterward. A total of around 50 samples underwent TCR beta sequencing, made up of some 26 tumors and about 27 peripheral blood samples. Across all 55 or so samples, 3.5 million to 4.5 million unique CDR3 nucleotide sequences encoding some 2.6 million unique CDR3 amino acid sequences were identified.

Spanning cysteine to phenylalanine, the CDR3 consists of 15 amino acids. Of the read, only the CDR3 DNA is kept; its 45 bases are in frame from base 1. The germline V gene sets CDR1 to MNHEY and CDR2 to SVGAGI. V has 6 bases trimmed and J has 3 bases trimmed; junction bases matching no gene number 10. The intended sense of this specimen's time point label: baseline pretreatment blood. Reading the label with the study, this specimen's treatment or condition is: 15 Gy SBRT to primary tumor, nephrectomy 4 weeks later. To follow tumor-enriched clonotypes, peripheral blood was collected serially from radiation-treated patients at baseline and again at 2 weeks and 4 weeks after SBRT. Every patient had renal cell carcinoma of clear cell pathology. Genomic DNA for TCR sequencing was prepared using the QIAamp DNA Blood Mini Kit (Qiagen). Only samples passing all quality control checks were included in the analyses.

TCR beta libraries were generated from genomic DNA with the immunoSEQ kit, following the manufacturer's recommendations. For library preparation, a first multiplex PCR was performed with proprietary primers, followed by a second PCR in which unique barcodes were added, and bead cleanups were performed after each round. A positive control reaction and a negative control reaction, both provided in the kit, were run with every batch of samples. The final libraries were assessed on an Agilent 4200 TapeStation D1000 ScreenTape, pooled by volume, and quantified by qPCR. Sequencing ran on an Illumina NextSeq500 with a MidOutput 150-cycle cartridge, using 156 Read1 and 15 Index1 cycles with kit custom primers. The pooled library was loaded at approximately 1 pM, with an approximately 21% PhiX control spiked in. From the authors' description of their analysis: The vendor-processed data were analyzed in R, and a clonotype was defined as all T cells that share the same CDR3 nucleotide sequence. In the clone abundance analyses, frequencies in each sample were normalized to that sample's 10,000 most abundant clones. Public T cell clones, averaging fewer than five per sample, were removed before analysis. Tumor-enriched and baseline blood-enriched clonotypes were defined by at least a 32-fold difference in abundance between compartments. A beta-binomial differential abundance model was used to identify clonotypes that expanded or contracted between blood time points. Similarity between tumor and blood repertoires was quantified using the Baroni-Urbani and Buser coefficient, and groups were compared with two-tailed Wilcoxon tests in R. TCRdb carries this immuneACCESS record with in-frame sequences only. Its versions omit some clonotypes, under half of them owing to an unresolved V gene in the studies checked, with the rest unexplained. V and J calls and clone size come straight from that table; D and trimming were deduced from the DNA. This sample comprises 150,000 or so clones, roughly 84% of them detected only once. The ten biggest clones cover about 11% of the sample.

This clone was seen more than once but under ten times. Its recognized antigen is unknown. Qualities for individual bases were not recorded, and no much larger clone is one base off. The study at large found these results: Effects of radiation dose or scheduling on the TCR repertoire could not be addressed with the single-armed trial design. Changes in the blood repertoire were not tracked past 4 weeks after treatment. An increase in top tumor clonotypes in blood was observed from baseline to 2 weeks post-radiation, followed by contraction by 4 weeks, which was taken to suggest transient expansion of tumor-resident clones. Because pretreatment tumor biopsies were not available, the study could not determine whether clonotypes were already present within the tumor at baseline.

Material: blood, obtained from a patient whose treatment included radiotherapy and nephrectomy. The rearranged segments are TRBV6-5 and TRBJ1-2; 7 nucleotides in the junction match TRBD1. The clonotype comes from a woman in her forties or fifties with renal cell carcinoma. The CDR3 corresponds to CASRTTSQGDYGYTF. Read as DNA, the sequence is TGTGCCAGCAGAACCACGTCTCAGGGGGACTATGGCTACACCTTC.